Listed below are T cell receptor beta chains from one sample, sequenced in a study of blood T cell repertoires in COVID-19. Profiling relied on immunoSEQ multiplex PCR, and the TCRdb table lists in-frame clones only, not all of them. This table has around 54,000 clones, 89% appearing once. Source material: peripheral blood. These receptors were obtained from a human donor in a cohort sampled during active COVID-19. The CDR3 runs from the conserved cysteine through the conserved F or W. The order of the fields is V gene, clone size, CDR3 protein. Expanded clones get a size class; other rows say once, few or many, or leave the size out.

TRBV18,NA,CASSTRGGRGNTEAFF
TRBV7-2,NA,CASSSAGAYEQYF
TRBV6-5,NA,CASRLGLAGGETQYF
TRBV14,NA,CASSQVGRGRTGELFF
TRBV6-5,NA,CASSWNSGSTDTQYF
TRBV7-2,NA,CASSQGLAPDTQYF
TRBV11-2,NA,CASSWTSGSLNEQFF
TRBV28,NA,CASSQGTGGWNTEAFF
TRBV15,NA,CATSLGQANYGYTF
TRBV19,NA,CASSIGREAYEQYF
TRBV5-1,NA,CASVPGLAALYNEQFF
TRBV6-6,NA,CASSVSGFISLKDYNSPLHF
TRBV3-1/TRBV3-2,NA,CASSQAYEQYF
TRBV6-2/TRBV6-3,NA,CASSRLDTQYF
TRBV2,NA,CATGVQYSNQPQHF
TRBV11-2,NA,CASSLETTFKQFF
TRBV15,NA,CATSKHRDSYNEQFF
TRBV3-1/TRBV3-2,NA,CASSPQGEEVRYGYTF
TRBV4-3,NA,CASSQVSGGAVEQYF
TRBV4-1,NA,CASSQTPQGNEQYF
TRBV5-4,NA,CASGRGGGTDTQYF
TRBV29-1,NA,CSVEDKGWVDEQFF
TRBV4-2,NA,CASSQDRQGIHGYTF
TRBV6-2/TRBV6-3,NA,CASSYSGATEAFF
TRBV6-2/TRBV6-3,NA,CASSPGTYGEAFF
TRBV7-2,NA,CASSLGASAFF
TRBV18,NA,CASSPAGTGGSEGYGYTF
TRBV6-2/TRBV6-3,NA,CASSPNTIQETQYF
TRBV6-2/TRBV6-3,NA,CASSYTGQGAEAFF
TRBV18,NA,CASSPPGQGVTGELFF
TRBV18,NA,CASSPLTGGSSYEQYF
TRBV6-5,NA,CASIPEDRLSYEQYF
TRBV5-1,NA,CASRIAEAYNEQFF
TRBV5-1,NA,CASSLRSQYTGELFF
TRBV18,NA,CASSPGLAGVTGELFF
TRBV6-2/TRBV6-3,NA,CASSLMGLAGGYSYNEQFF
TRBV6-1,NA,CASSEVEWGDVGGQETQYF
TRBV7-9,few,CASSSGNEADQPQHF
TRBV19,NA,CASSVGQGAIGELFF
TRBV29-1,NA,CSVGTSSNNEQYF